This T cell receptor (beta chain) was obtained from a study of control samples from healthy donors and cancer patients. The CDR3 covers 16 residues. Germline assignment: CDR1 MGHRA and CDR2 YSYEKL. Trimming took off 1 base at V and 8 bases at J, with 15 bases between the two ends. Clones were sequenced by immunoSEQ multiplex PCR, and TCRdb holds only the in-frame ones, with some missing. The sample records some 160,000 clones, about 93% being singletons. The TCR was taken from a young woman in good health. The chain employs TRBV4-1 and TRBJ1-6; TRBD1 is a possible D gene (5 bases). Sample: blood. DNA of the CDR3: TGCGCCAGCAGCCAAGGCTTGCTACAGGACCATTCACCCCTCCACTTT. Amino acids: CASSQGLLQDHSPLHF.